This TCR beta chain was sequenced for a study of T cells in localized non-small cell lung cancer. Study outcomes and limitations: Uninvolved adjacent lung, not tumor, had the highest T cell clonality.

With respect to this clone: Its antigen is as yet unknown.

Method: immunoSEQ multiplex PCR; TCRdb's copy keeps in-frame clones and lacks some. The sample lists tens of thousands of clones, around 93% occurring once. In germline, CDR1 is GTSNPN, CDR2 SVGIG (reference sequence). The CDR3 has 12 residues. V lost 3 bases and J lost 8, with 11 bases in between. The chain combines TRBV30 with TRBJ2-1; perhaps TRBD1 as D (6 bases). The TCR was taken from a female donor at least 60 years old with stage I lung adenocarcinoma. The sequencing used peripheral blood, collected before any cancer treatment. The CDR3 DNA follows: TGTGCCTGGAGGGGGGCGTATTATGAGCAGTTCTTC. Translating gives CAWRGAYYEQFF.